The sequence of this T cell receptor beta chain was determined in a study of post-analysis software for immune sequencing data. Study-level results: Roughly five TRBV segments appeared more often in patients than in controls, and TRBV5-6, TRBV5-1 and TRBV20-1 were among these.

Sequencing libraries made from TCR beta cDNA carried unique molecular identifiers. TCRdb independently ran MiXCR on the PCR reads; one entry per CDR3 protein. The table shows more than 450,000 distinct CDR3 sequences, with 40% to 50% occurring only once. The CDR3 length is 14 residues. CDR1 and CDR2 (germline): SGHNT, YYREEE (reference sequence). Details on this clonotype: Its antigen is unknown.

Material for sequencing was blood. The rearrangement joins TRBV5-4 to TRBJ2-7; D may be TRBD2 (5 bases). The last part of the DNA fits TRBJ2-5 better; the J call may be wrong. The origin of this receptor is a girl between 10 and 17 years old with multiple sclerosis. DNA of the CDR3: TGTGCCAGCAGCTTGGAAGGAGGACGGGGGACCCAGTACTTC. Translated: CASSLEGGRGTQYF.